This T cell receptor beta chain derives from a study of T cells in Graves' hyperthyroidism and ophthalmopathy. Study in general: Initial diagnosis, before any treatment, was when peripheral blood was collected.

Germline-derived CDR1 and CDR2 are LGHDT and YNNKEL (reference sequence). The CDR3 covers 15 residues. The V gene end was trimmed by 3 bases and the J gene end by 3 bases; junction bases not matched to a gene: 0. Findings and caveats of the study: Most thyroid-expanded clonotypes above 0.001 were also found in blood. Stable hyperthyroidism and ophthalmopathy were separated using 13 V-J signatures.

RNA transcripts served as the template for amplifying TCR beta CDR3 regions. Carried out on the TCR CDR3, a first-round RT-PCR used the HTBI primer set. TCRdb ran MiXCR on the multiplex PCR reads and lists one entry per CDR3 protein. This table has hundreds of thousands of distinct CDR3 sequences, 15% to 20% appearing once. The table lists this clonotype with many counts. No antigen is known for it. Diagnoses were made from clinical symptoms, serum measures (thyroxine and TRAb), thyroid ultrasound and orbital computed tomography. The source of this sequence is a young woman with Graves' hyperthyroidism. This chain uses TRBV3-1 with TRBJ1-5, with TRBD1 identical over 12 bases. The specimen was blood. The CDR3 DNA sequence: TGTGCCAGCAGCCAGGGACAGGGGGCCAATCAGCCCCAGCATTTT. Its protein is CASSQGQGANQPQHF.